The clone carrying this TCR beta chain was seen a handful of times. This CDR3 has 14 amino acids. The germline CDR1 and CDR2 sequences are GTSNPN and SVGIG (reference sequence). The junction had 9 bases not matched to a gene; V was cut back by 2 bases and J by 10 bases. These data come from a study of blood T cell repertoires in COVID-19. In the authors' workflow: Amplified reference gene primers provided the basis for estimating nucleated cell counts. Repertoires were generated with immunoSEQ multiplex PCR, while TCRdb's copy carries only in-frame clones and drops some. V and J calls and clone size are given by that table; D and trimming were obtained from the DNA. The sample has fewer than 200,000 clones, about 88% seen once; the top ten hold 1% to 1.2%.

The chain couples TRBV30 to TRBJ1-4; 8 positions agree with TRBD1. The TCR sequence derives from a man in his forties with acute or convalescent COVID-19. Material for sequencing was peripheral blood. CDR3 bases: TGTGCCTGGAGTACCGGGACAGGAGAGAGAAAACTGTTTTTT. It codes for CAWSTGTGERKLFF.